The 19 T cell receptor beta chains below all came from one sample that was sequenced in a study of blood T cell repertoires in COVID-19 (dated by TCRdb to the early 2020s). The library was produced with the immunoSEQ multiplex PCR assay. TCRdb took over this immuneACCESS table, retaining in-frame rearrangements with V and J assigned. Such tables are incomplete; in checked studies, under half of the missing clones stem from an unresolved V gene, and the remainder is unexplained. Here the sample has around 150,000 clones; 70% to 85% occur a single time. 6.5% to 9% of the sample is held by the ten biggest clonotypes. The sequenced material came from peripheral blood. These receptors all come from a woman aged 40 to 55 with COVID-19, enrolled during active disease.

The chain joins TRBV5-4 to TRBJ2-1; D gene ambiguous. The V gene's germline CDR1 is SGHNT and CDR2 YYREEE (reference sequence). The CDR3 is 13 residues long. V was pared by 0 bases and J by 10 bases, with 11 bases between. The CDR3 bases are TGTGCCAGCAGCTTGGAGGTGGGCACAGAGCAGTTCTTC. It translates to CASSLEVGTEQFF.

This chain uses TRBV11-2 with TRBJ1-1, with TRBD1 as a possible D gene (6 bases). The V and J ends lost 5 bases and 5 bases respectively, with 9 bases between them. In germline, CDR1 is SGHAT, CDR2 FQNNGV. The CDR3 extends over 12 amino acids. Here the CDR3 reads CASSQGMTEAFF. The CDR3 DNA follows: TGTGCCAGCAGCCAGGGGATGACTGAAGCTTTCTTT.

The V call is TRBV20-1, the J call TRBJ1-1; TRBD1 might be the D (5 bases). V lost 1 base and J 7 bases, leaving 7 bases between the germline ends. The CDR3 covers 11 residues. CDR1 and CDR2 from the germline V gene are DFQATT and SNEGSKA (reference sequence). The CDR3 sequence is CSARAGGEAFF. The CDR3 coding sequence is TGCAGTGCTAGAGCGGGGGGTGAAGCTTTCTTT.

The chain is built from TRBV30 and TRBJ2-7; the D is unclear. The CDR3 extends over 12 amino acids. The germline gives CDR1 GTSNPN, CDR2 SVGIG (reference sequence). V was trimmed by 4 bases and J by 3 bases, leaving 10 bases between them. The CDR3 reads CAWTLSNYEQYF. As DNA, the CDR3 is TGTGCCTGGACCCTATCGAACTACGAGCAGTACTTC.

The CDR3 sequence: CASSSYNANYGYTF. CDR3 in DNA: TGTGCCAGCAGTTCATACAATGCTAACTATGGCTACACCTTC. V usage is TRBV27 and J usage is TRBJ1-2; D remains ambiguous. This CDR3 region has 14 residues. Per germline, CDR1 MNHEY and CDR2 SMNVEV (reference sequence). Deletions cut 4 bases from V and 0 bases from J, with 9 bases between.

The chain employs TRBV5-6 and TRBJ1-1; D is uncertain. The CDR3 totals 13 residues. The germline gives CDR1 SGHDT, CDR2 YYEEEE. V lost 2 bases and J lost 1, with 6 bases in between. The CDR3 nucleotides read TGTGCCAGCAGCTTAGGAGGGAACACTGAAGCTTTCTTT. Translation gives CASSLGGNTEAFF. Based on the CDR3 plus reference TRBV5-6 and TRBJ1-1, the full variable domain is DAGVTQSPTHLIKTRGQQVTLRCSPKSGHDTVSWYQQALGQGPQFIFQYYEEEERQRGNFPDRFSGHQFPNYSSELNVNALLLGDSALYLCASSLGGNTEAFFGQGTRLTVV.

The chain has TRBV6-5 and TRBJ1-1; 8 bases agree with TRBD1. CDR3 size: 15 residues. Trimming removed 7 bases from V and 4 bases from J; junction bases left unmatched: 11. Germline V gene data show CDR1 as MNHEY and CDR2 as SVGAGI. The CDR3 nucleotides read TGTGCCAGCACCAACACAGGACAGGGCGGCACTGAAGCTTTCTTT. Translation: CASTNTGQGGTEAFF.

The rearrangement joins TRBV11-2 to TRBJ2-6, with a possible D match to TRBD2 (6 bases). V was clipped by 7 bases and J by 0 bases, with 13 bases between them. Germline CDR1 reads SGHAT; CDR2 reads FQNNGV. The CDR3 has 16 amino acids. The chain's CDR3 is CASTGTVLSGANVLTF. The CDR3 region has the DNA TGTGCCAGCACCGGGACTGTCCTCTCTGGGGCCAACGTCCTGACTTTC.

This chain connects TRBV19 to TRBJ2-6; D is undetermined. The germline V gene encodes CDR1 LNHDA and CDR2 SQIVND (reference sequence). The CDR3 is made up of 15 amino acids. The V and J ends lost 5 bases and 0 bases respectively, with 8 bases between them. Written as DNA, the CDR3 is TGTGCCAGTAGTCCACAGTTCTCTGGGGCCAACGTCCTGACTTTC. Its translation is CASSPQFSGANVLTF.

The chain uses TRBV7-9 and TRBJ2-5, with D unclear. V was trimmed by 5 bases and J by 1 base, leaving 14 bases between them. The length of the CDR3 is 15 residues. CDR1 is SEHNR, CDR2 FQNEAQ, per germline (reference sequence). The CDR3 sequence: CASSKRQNPQETQYF. The CDR3 nucleotides read TGTGCCAGCAGCAAAAGACAAAACCCCCAAGAGACCCAGTACTTC.

The chain recombines TRBV7-9 with TRBJ2-3, with D unresolved. With 4 bases removed from V and 6 bases from J, the gap between germline ends came to 11 bases. The CDR3 is 13 residues long. CDR1 is SEHNR, CDR2 FQNEAQ, per germline (reference sequence). Here the CDR3 DNA reads TGTGCCAGCAGCTCTCTTATATTGGATACGCAGTATTTT. As protein: CASSSLILDTQYF.

The sample holds one count of this clone. V and J are TRBV30 and TRBJ2-7; D might be TRBD2 (6 bases). The CDR3 has 13 residues. Germline values: CDR1 GTSNPN, CDR2 SVGIG (reference sequence). Trimming cost V 3 bases and J 7 bases, with 16 bases left between them. The CDR3: CAWSPGTYGEQYV. CDR3 nucleotides: TGTGCCTGGAGCCCCGGGACTTACGGGGAGCAGTACGTC.

The rearrangement joins TRBV12-3 or TRBV12-4 to TRBJ2-3; 8 bases align to TRBD2. Trimming cost V 6 bases and J 5 bases; bases outside gene matches: 4. This CDR3 spans 13 amino acids. DNA for the CDR3: TGTGCCAGCAGCCCCGGGAGGGTAGATACGCAGTATTTT. It yields the protein CASSPGRVDTQYF.

This clone was recorded once. The genes are TRBV28 and TRBJ1-5; 7 positions match TRBD1. Per germline, CDR1 MDHEN and CDR2 SYDVKM. V trimming: 0 bases; J trimming: 1 base; junction bases outside the gene matches: 9. This CDR3 has 18 residues. CDR3 protein: CASSLWVQGTLSNQPQHF. In DNA, the CDR3 is TGTGCCAGCAGTTTATGGGTACAGGGGACCCTGAGCAATCAGCCCCAGCATTTT.

The rearrangement links TRBV27 to TRBJ2-5; D remains unclear. Germline V gives CDR1 MNHEY, CDR2 SMNVEV (reference sequence). Trimming shortened V by 6 bases and J by 4 bases, and 9 bases separated the two germline ends. This CDR3 comprises 12 residues. CDR3 sequence (DNA): TGTGCCAGCAGCCCCCCGGGAGAGACCCAGTACTTC. It specifies CASSPPGETQYF.

This clone was observed a handful of times. The rearrangement joins TRBV5-5 to TRBJ2-7; 12 bases match TRBD2. V shed 2 bases and J 7 bases; nucleotides not matched to a gene: 4. CDR1 and CDR2 (germline): SGHKS, YYEKEE (reference sequence). The CDR3 consists of 14 residues. The CDR3 is CASSFLAGGWEQYF. Here the CDR3 DNA reads TGTGCCAGCAGCTTTCTAGCGGGAGGGTGGGAGCAGTACTTC.

This clone was recorded many times. The chain combines TRBV28 with TRBJ2-1; D is perhaps TRBD1 (7 bases). Germline V gene lookup returns CDR1 MDHEN and CDR2 SYDVKM. This CDR3 region has 15 residues. Trimming took off 5 bases at V and 2 bases at J, with 13 bases between the two ends. Written as DNA, the CDR3 is TGTGCCAGCAGTATCCAGGGGGGCCCCTACAATGAGCAGTTCTTC. Translated, it gives CASSIQGGPYNEQFF. Together with reference TRBV28 and TRBJ2-1, the CDR3 gives the full variable domain: DVKVTQSSRYLVKRTGEKVFLECVQDMDHENMFWYRQDPGLGLRLIYFSYDVKMKEKGDIPEGYSVSREKKERFSLILESASTNQTSMYLCASSIQGGPYNEQFFGPGTRLTVL.

This clone was seen many times. The CDR3 DNA reads as TGCGCCAGCAGCTCACAGGGAAGGGACTATGGCTACACCTTC. This translates into CASSSQGRDYGYTF. This chain connects TRBV5-1 to TRBJ1-2, with D maybe TRBD1 (6 bases). Germline V lookup: CDR1 SGHRS, CDR2 YFSETQ. V gave up 3 bases and J gave up 3 bases, with 12 bases separating them. The CDR3 is 14 amino acids.

This clone was recorded many times. Different DNA sequences within this sample yield the same CDR3. The V call is TRBV7-6, the J call TRBJ2-1; the match to TRBD2 covers 13 bases. Per the germline V gene, CDR1 is SGHVS and CDR2 is FNYEAQ. V lost 4 bases and J lost 5; bases outside the gene matches: 2. This CDR3 comprises 15 residues. The CDR3 region is CASSSGLAGDNEQFF. In nucleotides, the CDR3 is TGTGCCAGCAGCTCCGGACTAGCGGGGGACAATGAGCAGTTCTTC.